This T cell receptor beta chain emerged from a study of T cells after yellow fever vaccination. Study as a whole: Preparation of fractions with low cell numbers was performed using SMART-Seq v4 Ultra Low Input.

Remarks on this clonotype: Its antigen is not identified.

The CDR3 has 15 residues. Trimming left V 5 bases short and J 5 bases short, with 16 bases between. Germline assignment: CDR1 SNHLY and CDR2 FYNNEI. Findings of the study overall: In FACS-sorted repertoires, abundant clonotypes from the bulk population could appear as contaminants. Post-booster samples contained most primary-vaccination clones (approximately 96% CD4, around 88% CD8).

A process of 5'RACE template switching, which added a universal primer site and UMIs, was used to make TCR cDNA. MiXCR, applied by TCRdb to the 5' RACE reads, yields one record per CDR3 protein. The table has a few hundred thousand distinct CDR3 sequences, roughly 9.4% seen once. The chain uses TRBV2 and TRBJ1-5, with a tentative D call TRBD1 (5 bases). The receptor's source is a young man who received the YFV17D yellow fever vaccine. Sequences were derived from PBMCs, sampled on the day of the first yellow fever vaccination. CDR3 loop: CASSYSVGDYQPQHF. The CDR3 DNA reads TGTGCCAGCAGTTACTCTGTCGGGGACTATCAGCCCCAGCATTTT. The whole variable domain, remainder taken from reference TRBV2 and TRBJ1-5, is EPEVTQTPSHQVTQMGQEVILRCVPISNHLYFYWYRQILGQKVEFLVSFYNNEISEKSEIFDDQFSVERPDGSNFTLKIRSTKLEDSAMYFCASSYSVGDYQPQHFGDGTRLSIL.